The present TCR beta chain was sequenced within a study of breast tumors, draining lymph nodes, adjacent tissues. The lymph nodes were axillary draining lymph nodes from breast cancer patients. This clonotype was counted ten times or more. The antigen is not known. Relative to the germline gene, one junction end is altered; a read error may explain this. MiXCR, applied by TCRdb to the multiplex PCR reads, yields one record per CDR3 protein. The sample contains 150,000 to 200,000 distinct CDR3 sequences, 30% to 35% of which appear only once. The study, taken as a whole, reports: Luminal-like breast cancer showed significantly higher tumor–nontumor repertoire similarity than basal-like. Tumor T cell lymph node origin was a supported hypothesis, not proven.

Sequenced input: axillary lymph node tissue. This receptor was taken from a female donor with breast cancer. Some clones in this sample may be carry-over from other donors' samples.

The CDR3: CASSLVDGGETQYF. CDR3 nucleotide sequence: TGTGCTAGCAGCTTAGTAGATGGGGGAGAGACCCAGTACTTC. The chain couples TRBV7-7 to TRBJ2-5, with D possibly being TRBD1 or TRBD2 (5 bases each). CDR1 and CDR2 from the germline V gene are SSHAT and FNYEAQ (reference sequence). This CDR3 region has 14 residues.